Listed below are T cell receptor beta chains from one sample, sequenced in a study of Graves' ophthalmopathy and Graves' hyperthyroidism. One entry per CDR3 protein, called by TCRdb with MiXCR from the multiplex PCR reads. The table lists around 1,200,000 distinct CDR3 sequences, 35% to 40% of them singletons. Sequencing was done on a sample of peripheral blood or thyroid tissue (not recorded which). These receptors all come from an adult man with Graves' hyperthyroidism. CDR3s leave out the opening cysteine and the closing phenylalanine or tryptophan.

j_call,v_call,cdr3_aa
TRBJ1-5,TRBV19,ASSIGQGANQPQH
TRBJ2-7,TRBV11-2,ASSTWTRSSYEQY
TRBJ1-1,TRBV7-9,ASRGNRDRGNTEAF
TRBJ2-7,TRBV20-1,SGRRPGAYEQY
TRBJ2-7,TRBV7-8,ASSLDLSVEQY
TRBJ2-7,TRBV13,ASSLTQGSTYEQY
TRBJ1-2,TRBV15,ATGPGQGANKYGYT
TRBJ1-3,TRBV27,ASSLNGAGNTIY
TRBJ1-2,TRBV19,ASSPLAGDSNYGYT
TRBJ2-7,TRBV9,ASSEVSGIIEQY
TRBJ2-5,TRBV7-2,ASSLNNGRQQTQY
TRBJ2-7,TRBV28,ASSSTGTDEQY
TRBJ2-2,TRBV12-3/TRBV12-4,ASRPGGDSRVTGELF
TRBJ1-5,TRBV9,ASSAQTGRNQPQH
TRBJ2-7,TRBV7-2,ATGLALSYEQY
TRBJ2-7,TRBV11-1,ASSQELERTGGGSYEQY
TRBJ1-1,TRBV19,ASSTRRTEAF
TRBJ1-4,TRBV4-1,ASSQDPGAGNEKLF
TRBJ1-2,TRBV6-5,ASSSQPGQNYGYT
TRBJ2-5,TRBV15,ATSRGRKETQY
TRBJ2-6,TRBV10-3,AISSGQGAPGANVLT
TRBJ1-2,TRBV5-4,ASREQGHYGDT
TRBJ2-5,TRBV12-3/TRBV12-4,ASAPGAGGKTQY
TRBJ1-2,TRBV10-3,AISTGGPPRGGYT
TRBJ1-1,TRBV20-1,SVSGTQGKVAF
TRBJ1-2,TRBV2,ASSLGAGGLGGYGYT
TRBJ1-2,TRBV20-1,SASWVTYGYT
TRBJ2-7,TRBV20-1,SAADSKYEQY
TRBJ1-5,TRBV19,ASKPSGDSNQPQH
TRBJ1-1,TRBV2,ASSRTWNTEAF
TRBJ2-7,TRBV13,ASSLGYRDRNYEQY
TRBJ1-1,TRBV2,ASSGTGGRTEAF
TRBJ1-4,TRBV2,ASRDVNRVTNEKLF
TRBJ1-4,TRBV20-1,SARGGQGPTNEKLF
TRBJ2-5,TRBV27,ASSLSSSGTSIQETQY
TRBJ1-1,TRBV5-1,ASSLAGWPAIPSF
TRBJ1-2,TRBV10-3,AIRKADSNYGYT
TRBJ2-5,TRBV9,ASSVGVSATLQETQY
TRBJ1-2,TRBV10-3,AINERGLNGYT
TRBJ1-1,TRBV2,ASSAARAEAF
TRBJ1-3,TRBV29-1,SVEDRGGLGTIY
TRBJ2-5,TRBV20-1,SARDGGRIETQY
TRBJ2-2,TRBV5-4,ASSEGQGPTGELF
TRBJ2-7,TRBV5-6,ASSLSPAPSEQY
TRBJ1-2,TRBV10-2,ASNLRGSIYGYT
TRBJ1-4,TRBV6-6,ASSTTGGEKLF
TRBJ1-1,TRBV6-5,AITGVPNTEAF
TRBJ1-2,TRBV4-3,ASSQDRVGRGYT